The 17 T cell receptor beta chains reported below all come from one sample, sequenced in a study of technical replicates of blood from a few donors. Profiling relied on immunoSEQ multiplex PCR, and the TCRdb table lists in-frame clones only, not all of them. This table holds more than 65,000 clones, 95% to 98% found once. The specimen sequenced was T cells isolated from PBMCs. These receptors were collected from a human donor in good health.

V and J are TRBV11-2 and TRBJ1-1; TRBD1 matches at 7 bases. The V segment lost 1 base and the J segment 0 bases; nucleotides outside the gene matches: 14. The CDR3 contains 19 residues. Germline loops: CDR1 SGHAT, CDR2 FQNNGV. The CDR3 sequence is CASSLAKFRGKRMNTEAFF. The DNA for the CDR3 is TGTGCCAGCAGCTTAGCCAAATTCAGGGGGAAACGTATGAACACTGAAGCTTTCTTT.

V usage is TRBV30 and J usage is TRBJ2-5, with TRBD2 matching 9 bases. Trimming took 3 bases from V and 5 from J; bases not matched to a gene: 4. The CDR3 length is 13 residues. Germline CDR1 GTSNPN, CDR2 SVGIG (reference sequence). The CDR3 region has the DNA TGTGCCTGGAGAGGACTAGCGAGGGAGACCCAGTACTTC. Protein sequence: CAWRGLARETQYF.

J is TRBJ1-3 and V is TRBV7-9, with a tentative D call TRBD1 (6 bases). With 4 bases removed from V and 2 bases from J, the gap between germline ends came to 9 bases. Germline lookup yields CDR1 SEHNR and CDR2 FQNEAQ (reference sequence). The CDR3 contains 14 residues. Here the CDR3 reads CASSSRTAGNTIYF. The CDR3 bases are TGTGCCAGCAGCTCAAGGACAGCTGGAAACACCATATATTTT.

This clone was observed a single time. In DNA, the CDR3 is TGTGCCAGCAGCTTAATCCAGGGACTGAACACCGGGGAGCTGTTTTTT. Protein: CASSLIQGLNTGELFF. This chain uses TRBV11-3 with TRBJ2-2; D possibly corresponds to TRBD2 (6 bases). Per the germline V gene, CDR1 is SGHNT and CDR2 is YENEEA. The CDR3 loop spans 16 amino acids. V gave up 2 bases and J gave up 1 base, with 11 bases separating them.

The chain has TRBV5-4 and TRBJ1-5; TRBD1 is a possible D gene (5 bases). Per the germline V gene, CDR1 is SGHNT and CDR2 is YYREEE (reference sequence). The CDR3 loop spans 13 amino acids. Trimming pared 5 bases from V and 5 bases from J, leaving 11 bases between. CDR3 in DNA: TGTGCCAGCAGTGTGGGGCTCGATCAGCCCCAGCATTTT. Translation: CASSVGLDQPQHF.

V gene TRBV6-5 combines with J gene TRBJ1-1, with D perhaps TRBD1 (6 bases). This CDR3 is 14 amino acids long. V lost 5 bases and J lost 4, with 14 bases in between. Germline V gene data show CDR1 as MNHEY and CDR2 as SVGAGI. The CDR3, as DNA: TGTGCCAGCAGTAGTGAACAGGGCATCACTGAAGCTTTCTTT. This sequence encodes CASSSEQGITEAFF.

CDR3: CASRSSYNEQFF. The CDR3 DNA follows: TGTGCCAGCAGGAGCTCCTACAATGAGCAGTTCTTC. This chain connects TRBV27 to TRBJ2-1; no clear D gene. CDR3 length equals 12 residues. The germline V gene has CDR1 MNHEY and CDR2 SMNVEV (reference sequence). With 6 bases removed from V and 0 bases from J, the gap between germline ends came to 3 bases.

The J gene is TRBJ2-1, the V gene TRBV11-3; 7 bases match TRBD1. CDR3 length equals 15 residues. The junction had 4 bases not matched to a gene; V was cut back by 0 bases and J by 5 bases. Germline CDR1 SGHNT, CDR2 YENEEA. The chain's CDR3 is CASSLDWTGNNEQFF. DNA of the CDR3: TGTGCCAGCAGCTTAGACTGGACAGGAAACAATGAGCAGTTCTTC.

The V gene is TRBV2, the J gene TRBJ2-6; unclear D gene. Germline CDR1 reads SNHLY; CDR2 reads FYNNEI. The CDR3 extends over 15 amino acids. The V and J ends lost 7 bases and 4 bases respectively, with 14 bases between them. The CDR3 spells CASTIGLTGANVLTF. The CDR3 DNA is TGTGCCAGCACTATTGGGTTGACAGGGGCCAACGTCCTGACTTTC.

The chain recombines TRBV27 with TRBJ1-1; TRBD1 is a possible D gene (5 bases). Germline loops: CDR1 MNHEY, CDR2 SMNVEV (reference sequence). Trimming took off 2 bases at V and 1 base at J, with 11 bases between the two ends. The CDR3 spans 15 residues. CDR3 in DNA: TGTGCCAGCAGTTTAAAGGGGCCCACGAACACTGAAGCTTTCTTT. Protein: CASSLKGPTNTEAFF.

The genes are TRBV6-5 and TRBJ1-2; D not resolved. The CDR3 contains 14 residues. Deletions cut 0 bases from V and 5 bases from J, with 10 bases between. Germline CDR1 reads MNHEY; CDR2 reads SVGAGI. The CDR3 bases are TGTGCCAGCAGTTACTCCTCCCTTATATATGGCTACACCTTC. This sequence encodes CASSYSSLIYGYTF.

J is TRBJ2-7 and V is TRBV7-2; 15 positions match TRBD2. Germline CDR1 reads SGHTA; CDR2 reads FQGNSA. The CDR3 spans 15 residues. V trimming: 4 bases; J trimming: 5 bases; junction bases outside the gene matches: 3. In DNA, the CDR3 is TGTGCCAGCAGCTGGACTAGCGGGAGGGAAAACGAGCAGTACTTC. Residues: CASSWTSGRENEQYF.

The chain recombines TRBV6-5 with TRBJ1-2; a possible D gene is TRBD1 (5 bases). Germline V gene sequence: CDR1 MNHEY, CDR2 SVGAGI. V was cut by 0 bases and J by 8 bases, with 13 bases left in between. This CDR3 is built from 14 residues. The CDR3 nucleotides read TGTGCCAGCAGTTACTCAAGGGGAAAAGACGGCTACACCTTC. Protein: CASSYSRGKDGYTF.

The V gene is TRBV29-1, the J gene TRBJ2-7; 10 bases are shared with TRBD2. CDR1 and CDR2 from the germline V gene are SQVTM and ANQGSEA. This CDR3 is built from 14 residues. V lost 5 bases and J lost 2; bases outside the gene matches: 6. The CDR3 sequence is CSVSGTSDAYEQYF. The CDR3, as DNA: TGCAGCGTTTCCGGGACTAGCGACGCCTACGAGCAGTACTTC.

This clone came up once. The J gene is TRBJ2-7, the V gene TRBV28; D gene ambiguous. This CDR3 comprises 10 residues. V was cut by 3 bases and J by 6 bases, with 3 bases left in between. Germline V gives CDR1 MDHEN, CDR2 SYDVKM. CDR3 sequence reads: CASSFIEQYF. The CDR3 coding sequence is TGTGCCAGCAGTTTTATCGAGCAGTACTTC.

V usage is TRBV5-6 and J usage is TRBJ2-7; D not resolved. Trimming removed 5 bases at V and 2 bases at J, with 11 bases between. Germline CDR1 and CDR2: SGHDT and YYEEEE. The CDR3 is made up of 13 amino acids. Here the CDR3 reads CASSTDTPYEQYF. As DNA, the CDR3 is TGTGCCAGCAGTACAGACACCCCCTACGAGCAGTACTTC.

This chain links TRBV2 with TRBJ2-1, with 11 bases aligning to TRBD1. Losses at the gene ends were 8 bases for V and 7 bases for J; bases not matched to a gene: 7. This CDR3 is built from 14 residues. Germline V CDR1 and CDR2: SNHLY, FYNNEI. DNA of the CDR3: TGTGCCAGCCTGGACAGGGGGCGGCAAAATGAGCAGTTCTTC. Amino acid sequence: CASLDRGRQNEQFF.